Listed below are T cell receptor beta chains from one sample, sequenced in a study of blood T cell repertoires in COVID-19. Sequenced by immunoSEQ multiplex PCR; TCRdb stores in-frame clones only, minus some. This sample carries about 91,000 clones, about 80% of them seen once, and the ten largest clones take roughly 25%. The source material was peripheral blood. The receptors derive from a man between 65 and 80 years old with acute or convalescent COVID-19. The conserved cysteine and the conserved F or W are not part of the CDR3 here.

V gene	J gene	CDR3 protein
TRBV2	TRBJ1-5	AAGTGGGGQPQH
TRBV27	TRBJ1-1	ASSLQGRRTEAF
TRBV5-4	TRBJ2-7	ASSLGQGHEQY
TRBV11-3	TRBJ2-3	ASSLGGSGYNTDTQY
TRBV6-5	TRBJ1-1	ASSTGVTEAF
TRBV20-1	TRBJ2-7	SASRGLNEQY
TRBV7-9	TRBJ2-7	ASSHTLTGTYEQY
TRBV9	TRBJ2-1	ASSSDPQLLAGPINEQF
TRBV2	TRBJ2-7	ASNSRGEQY
TRBV4-3	TRBJ1-2	ASSQVQGYGYT
TRBV4-1	TRBJ2-2	ASRGGRAGELF
TRBV11-2	TRBJ2-3	ASSLPGQGVSHTQY
TRBV7-2	TRBJ2-5	ASNPGLETQY
TRBV2	TRBJ2-1	ASSERGGYNEQF
TRBV5-6	TRBJ2-2	ASSFGGRGGELF
TRBV27	TRBJ2-4	ASSLKVTLNLNPGTSGRMNIQY
TRBV4-1	TRBJ2-7	ASSQVLAGVSSYEQY
TRBV5-1	TRBJ1-5	ASSPAGARNQPQH
TRBV29-1	TRBJ2-7	SVKQGTLYEQY
TRBV19	TRBJ1-2	ASSIELSYGYT
TRBV11-1	TRBJ2-1	ASSSIAGSKDEQF
TRBV29-1	TRBJ2-7	SVHPGTGGFYEQY
TRBV30	TRBJ2-1	AWVDRAVDNEQF
TRBV28	TRBJ1-3	ASRSPDSSGNTIY
TRBV5-4	TRBJ1-1	ASSRGGQSFKNTEAF
TRBV14	TRBJ2-1	ASSQYGLTSGKNEQF
TRBV9	TRBJ1-6	ASSERGVTGGASSHSPLH